This is a list of T cell receptor beta chains from one sample in a study of blood T cell repertoires in COVID-19. Method: immunoSEQ multiplex PCR; TCRdb's copy keeps in-frame clones and lacks some. The sample includes over 100,000 clones, 85% to 90% of them seen just once. Specimen: peripheral blood. The source is a human donor in a cohort sampled during active COVID-19. The CDR3 runs from the conserved cysteine through the conserved F or W. A D gene is named only where the DNA matches it firmly.

j_gene: TRBJ2-7; len: 13; v_gene: TRBV5-6; d_gene: TRBD1; CDR3nt: TGTGCCAGCAGCTTCAGGGGGCGGGATGAGCAGTACTTC; CDR3aa: CASSFRGRDEQYF
j_gene: TRBJ2-1; len: 19; v_gene: TRBV7-2; d_gene: TRBD2; CDR3nt: TGTGCCAGCAGCCTTGGGACTAGCGGGGGGGCGGGACGAGTAGGTGAGCAGTTCTTC; CDR3aa: CASSLGTSGGAGRVGEQFF
j_gene: TRBJ2-1; len: 17; v_gene: TRBV2; d_gene: -; CDR3nt: TGTGCCAGCAGTGTTGAGTTGGGGCTCCCTGCCTACAATGAGCAGTTCTTC; CDR3aa: CASSVELGLPAYNEQFF
j_gene: TRBJ1-4; len: 12; v_gene: TRBV4-1; d_gene: -; CDR3nt: TGCGCCAGCAGCCGAACACCGGGGAGACTGTTTTTT; CDR3aa: CASSRTPGRLFF
j_gene: TRBJ2-7; len: 13; v_gene: TRBV11-2; d_gene: -; CDR3nt: TGTGCCAGCAGCAAGGACACTCTCTACGAGCAGTACTTC; CDR3aa: CASSKDTLYEQYF
j_gene: TRBJ2-3; len: 14; v_gene: TRBV6-5; d_gene: TRBD2; CDR3nt: TGTGCCAGCATGACTAGCGGGGGGACAGATACGCAGTATTTT; CDR3aa: CASMTSGGTDTQYF
j_gene: TRBJ2-1; len: 19; v_gene: TRBV6-4; d_gene: -; CDR3nt: TGTGCCAGCTTTGACACCAGAGGGCCTCCCCCGGATCGGGTCGATGAGCAGTTCTTC; CDR3aa: CASFDTRGPPPDRVDEQFF
j_gene: TRBJ1-1; len: 12; v_gene: TRBV12-3/TRBV12-4; d_gene: -; CDR3nt: TGTGCCAGCAGTTTAGGGGCAGGGGTAGCTTTCTTT; CDR3aa: CASSLGAGVAFF
j_gene: TRBJ2-1; len: 14; v_gene: TRBV30; d_gene: TRBD2; CDR3nt: TGTGCCTGGAGTGTAGCGGGGGGGATGAATGAGCAGTTCTTC; CDR3aa: CAWSVAGGMNEQFF
j_gene: TRBJ2-2; len: 15; v_gene: TRBV15; d_gene: TRBD1; CDR3nt: TGTGCCACCAGCGGACAGGGTGCGAACACCGGGGAGCTGTTTTTT; CDR3aa: CATSGQGANTGELFF
j_gene: TRBJ2-2; len: 15; v_gene: TRBV6-5; d_gene: TRBD1; CDR3nt: TGTGCCGCGGGGCTCGTGGACAGGGGCACCGGGGAGCTGTTTTTT; CDR3aa: CAAGLVDRGTGELFF
j_gene: TRBJ2-7; len: 15; v_gene: TRBV11-2; d_gene: TRBD1; CDR3nt: TGTGCCAGCAGCTCCAGACAGGGGGCGCTTCACGAGCAGTACTTC; CDR3aa: CASSSRQGALHEQYF
j_gene: TRBJ2-2; len: 19; v_gene: TRBV7-3; d_gene: TRBD2; CDR3nt: TGTGCCAGCAGCTTAAGAGTTCCCTTAGCGGGGACGAACACCGGGGAGCTGTTTTTT; CDR3aa: CASSLRVPLAGTNTGELFF
j_gene: TRBJ2-3; len: 16; v_gene: TRBV9; d_gene: TRBD2; CDR3nt: TGTGCCAGCAGCCCCCGGGGGGGCGGGAACGCAGATACGCAGTATTTT; CDR3aa: CASSPRGGGNADTQYF